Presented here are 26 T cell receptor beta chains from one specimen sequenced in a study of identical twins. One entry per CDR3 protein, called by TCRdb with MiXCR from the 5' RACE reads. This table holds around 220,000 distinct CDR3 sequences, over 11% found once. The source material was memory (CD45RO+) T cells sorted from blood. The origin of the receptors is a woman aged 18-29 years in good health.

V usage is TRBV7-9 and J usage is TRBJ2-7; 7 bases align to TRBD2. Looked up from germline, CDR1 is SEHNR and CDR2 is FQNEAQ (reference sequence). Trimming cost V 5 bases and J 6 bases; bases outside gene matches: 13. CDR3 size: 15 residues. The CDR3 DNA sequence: TGTGCCAGCAGCCCTGGGATCCTCGGGAGGCGCGAGCAGTACTTC. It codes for CASSPGILGRREQYF.

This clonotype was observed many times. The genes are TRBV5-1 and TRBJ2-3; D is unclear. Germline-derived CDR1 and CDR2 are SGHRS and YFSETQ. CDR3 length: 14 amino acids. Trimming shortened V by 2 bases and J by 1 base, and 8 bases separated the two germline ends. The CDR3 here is CASSFGPGTDTQYF. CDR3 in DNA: TGCGCCAGCAGCTTCGGACCAGGCACAGATACGCAGTATTTT.

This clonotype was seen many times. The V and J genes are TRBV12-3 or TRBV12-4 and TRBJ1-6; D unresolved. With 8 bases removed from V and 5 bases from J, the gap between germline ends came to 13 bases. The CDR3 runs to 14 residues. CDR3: CASAFYPNNSPLHF. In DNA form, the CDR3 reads TGTGCCAGCGCCTTTTATCCGAATAATTCACCCCTCCACTTT.

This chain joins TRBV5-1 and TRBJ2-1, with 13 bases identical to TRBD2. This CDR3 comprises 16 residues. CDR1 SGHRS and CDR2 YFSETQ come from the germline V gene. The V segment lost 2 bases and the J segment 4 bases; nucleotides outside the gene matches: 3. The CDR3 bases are TGCGCCAGCAGCTTCGGACTAGCGGGGGAATACAATGAGCAGTTCTTC. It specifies CASSFGLAGEYNEQFF.

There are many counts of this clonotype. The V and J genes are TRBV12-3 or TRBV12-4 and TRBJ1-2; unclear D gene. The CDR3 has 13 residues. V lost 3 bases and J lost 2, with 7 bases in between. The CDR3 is CASSFMRNYGYTF. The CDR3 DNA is TGTGCCAGCAGTTTTATGAGAAACTATGGCTACACCTTC.

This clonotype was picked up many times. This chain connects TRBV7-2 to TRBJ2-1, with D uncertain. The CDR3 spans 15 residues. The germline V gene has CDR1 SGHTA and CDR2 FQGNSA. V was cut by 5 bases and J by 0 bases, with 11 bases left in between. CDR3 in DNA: TGTGCCAGCAGCCAAGACCAGAGCTCCTACAATGAGCAGTTCTTC. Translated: CASSQDQSSYNEQFF.

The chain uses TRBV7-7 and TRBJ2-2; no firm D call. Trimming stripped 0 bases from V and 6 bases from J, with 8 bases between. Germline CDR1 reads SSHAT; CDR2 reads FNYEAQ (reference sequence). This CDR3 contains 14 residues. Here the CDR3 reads CASSLAMPAGELFF. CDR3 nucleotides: TGTGCCAGCAGCTTAGCGATGCCGGCCGGGGAGCTGTTTTTT.

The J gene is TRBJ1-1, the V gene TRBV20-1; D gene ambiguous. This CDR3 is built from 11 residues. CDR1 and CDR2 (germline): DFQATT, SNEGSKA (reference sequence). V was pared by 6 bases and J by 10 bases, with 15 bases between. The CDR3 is CSAVEGFRAFF. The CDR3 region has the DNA TGCAGTGCCGTGGAAGGGTTTAGAGCTTTCTTT.

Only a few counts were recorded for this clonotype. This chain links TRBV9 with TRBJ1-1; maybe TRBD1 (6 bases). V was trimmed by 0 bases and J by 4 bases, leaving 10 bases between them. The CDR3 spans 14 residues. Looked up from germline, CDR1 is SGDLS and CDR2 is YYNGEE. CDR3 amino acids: CASSVDRAATEAFF. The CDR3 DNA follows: TGTGCCAGCAGCGTAGACAGGGCGGCCACTGAAGCTTTCTTT.

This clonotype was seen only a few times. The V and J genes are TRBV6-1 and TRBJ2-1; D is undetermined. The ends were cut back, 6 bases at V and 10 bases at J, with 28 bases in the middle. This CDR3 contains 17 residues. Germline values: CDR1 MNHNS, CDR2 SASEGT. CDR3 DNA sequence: TGTGCCAGCAGCAAAAGCGAAACCCGGACGCCCTTTTCGGAGCAGTTCTTC. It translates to CASSKSETRTPFSEQFF.

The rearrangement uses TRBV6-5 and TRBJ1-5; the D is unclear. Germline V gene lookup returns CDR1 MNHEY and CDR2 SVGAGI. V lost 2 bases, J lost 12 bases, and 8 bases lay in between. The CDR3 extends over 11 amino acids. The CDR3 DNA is TGTGCCAGCAGTTACAACGGGATCCAGCATTTT. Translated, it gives CASSYNGIQHF.

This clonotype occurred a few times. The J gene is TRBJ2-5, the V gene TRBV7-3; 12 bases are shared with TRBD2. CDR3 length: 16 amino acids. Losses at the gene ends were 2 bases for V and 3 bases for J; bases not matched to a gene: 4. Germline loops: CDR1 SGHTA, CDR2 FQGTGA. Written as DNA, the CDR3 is TGTGCCAGCAGCTTATTGGGACTAGCGGGTGAAGAGACCCAGTACTTC. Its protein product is CASSLLGLAGEETQYF.

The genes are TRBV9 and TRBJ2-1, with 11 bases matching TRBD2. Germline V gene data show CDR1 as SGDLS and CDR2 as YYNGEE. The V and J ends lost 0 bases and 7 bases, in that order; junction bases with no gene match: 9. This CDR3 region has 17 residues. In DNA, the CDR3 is TGTGCCAGCAGCGTAGAGGGTAGCGGGAGGGCCAAAAATGAGCAGTTCTTC. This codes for CASSVEGSGRAKNEQFF.

CDR3 loop: CASSYHPAQGTGELFF. In DNA form, the CDR3 reads TGCGCCAGCAGCTACCACCCAGCGCAGGGGACCGGGGAGCTGTTTTTT. The chain carries TRBV5-1 and TRBJ2-2, with a weak D call TRBD1 (6 bases). The CDR3 sequence is 16 residues long. Germline loops: CDR1 SGHRS, CDR2 YFSETQ. The ends were cut back, 3 bases at V and 5 bases at J, with 17 bases in the middle.

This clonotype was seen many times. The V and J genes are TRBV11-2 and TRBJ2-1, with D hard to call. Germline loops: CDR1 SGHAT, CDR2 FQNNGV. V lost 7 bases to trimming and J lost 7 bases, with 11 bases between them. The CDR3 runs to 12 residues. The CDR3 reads CASKGVGNEQFF. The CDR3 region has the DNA TGTGCCAGCAAAGGAGTCGGGAATGAGCAGTTCTTC.

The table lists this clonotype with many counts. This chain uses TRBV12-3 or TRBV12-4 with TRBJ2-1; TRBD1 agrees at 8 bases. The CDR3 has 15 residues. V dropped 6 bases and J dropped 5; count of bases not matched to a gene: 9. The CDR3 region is CASSPGQGTHNEQFF. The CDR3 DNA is TGTGCCAGCAGCCCCGGACAGGGCACCCACAATGAGCAGTTCTTC.

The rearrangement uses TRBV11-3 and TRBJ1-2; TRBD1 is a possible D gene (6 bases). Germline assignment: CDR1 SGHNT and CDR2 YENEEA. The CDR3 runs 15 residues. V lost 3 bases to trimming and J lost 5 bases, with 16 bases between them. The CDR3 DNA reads TGTGCCAGCAGCTTCCCCCAGGGAGGGACATATGGCTACACCTTC. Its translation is CASSFPQGGTYGYTF. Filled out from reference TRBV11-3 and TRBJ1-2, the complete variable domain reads EAGVVQSPRYKIIEKKQPVAFWCNPISGHNTLYWYLQNLGQGPELLIRYENEEAVDDSQLPKDRFSAERLKGVDSTLKIQPAELGDSAVYLCASSFPQGGTYGYTFGSGTRLTVV.

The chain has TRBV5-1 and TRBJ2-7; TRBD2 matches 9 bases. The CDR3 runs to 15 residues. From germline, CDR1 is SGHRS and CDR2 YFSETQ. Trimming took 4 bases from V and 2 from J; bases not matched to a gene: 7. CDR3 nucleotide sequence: TGCGCCAGCAGCGCGGGAGGGGACTTAGCCTACGAGCAGTACTTC. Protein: CASSAGGDLAYEQYF.

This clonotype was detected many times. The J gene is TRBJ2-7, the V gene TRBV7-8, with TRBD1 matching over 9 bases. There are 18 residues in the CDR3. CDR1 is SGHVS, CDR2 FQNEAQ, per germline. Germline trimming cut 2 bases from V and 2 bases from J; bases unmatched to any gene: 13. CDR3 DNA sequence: TGTGCCAGCAGCTTATCTATGGACAGGGGTCTTTCCGCCTACGAGCAGTACTTC. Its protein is CASSLSMDRGLSAYEQYF. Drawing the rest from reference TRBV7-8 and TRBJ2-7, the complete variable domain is GAGVSQSPRYKVAKRGQDVALRCDPISGHVSLFWYQQALGQGPEFLTYFQNEAQLDKSGLPSDRFFAERPEGSVSTLKIQRTQQEDSAVYLCASSLSMDRGLSAYEQYFGPGTRLTVT.

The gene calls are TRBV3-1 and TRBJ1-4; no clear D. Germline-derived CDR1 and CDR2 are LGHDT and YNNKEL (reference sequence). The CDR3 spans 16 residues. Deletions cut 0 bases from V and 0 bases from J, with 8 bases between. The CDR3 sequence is CASSQESPSTNEKLFF. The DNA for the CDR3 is TGTGCCAGCAGCCAAGAATCGCCCTCAACTAATGAAAAACTGTTTTTT.

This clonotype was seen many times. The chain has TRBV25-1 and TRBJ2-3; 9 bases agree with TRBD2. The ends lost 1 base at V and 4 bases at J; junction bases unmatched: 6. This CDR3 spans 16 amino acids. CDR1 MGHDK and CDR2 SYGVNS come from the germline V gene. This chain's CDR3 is CASSESLAGWSDTQYF. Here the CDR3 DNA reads TGTGCCAGCAGTGAATCGCTAGCGGGGTGGTCAGATACGCAGTATTTT. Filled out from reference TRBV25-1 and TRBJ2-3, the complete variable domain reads EADIYQTPRYLVIGTGKKITLECSQTMGHDKMYWYQQDPGMELHLIHYSYGVNSTEKGDLSSESTVSRIRTEHFPLTLESARPSHTSQYLCASSESLAGWSDTQYFGPGTRLTVL.

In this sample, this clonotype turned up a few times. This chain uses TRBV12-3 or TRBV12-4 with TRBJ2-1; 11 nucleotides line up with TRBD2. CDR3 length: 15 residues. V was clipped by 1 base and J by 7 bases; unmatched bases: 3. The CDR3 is CASSLVGLAVNEQFF. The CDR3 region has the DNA TGTGCCAGCAGTTTAGTGGGACTAGCGGTAAATGAGCAGTTCTTC.

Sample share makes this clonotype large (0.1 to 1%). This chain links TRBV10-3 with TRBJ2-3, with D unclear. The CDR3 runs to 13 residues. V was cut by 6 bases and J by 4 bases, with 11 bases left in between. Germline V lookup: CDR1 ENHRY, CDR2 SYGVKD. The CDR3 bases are TGTGCCATCAGCCCCGGCGGATCAGATACGCAGTATTTT. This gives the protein CAISPGGSDTQYF.

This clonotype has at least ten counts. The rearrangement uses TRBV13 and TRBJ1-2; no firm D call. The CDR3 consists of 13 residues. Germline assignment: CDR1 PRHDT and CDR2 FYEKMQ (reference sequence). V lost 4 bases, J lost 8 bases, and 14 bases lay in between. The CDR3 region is CASSSGREEGYTF. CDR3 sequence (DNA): TGTGCCAGCAGCTCCGGACGGGAGGAAGGCTACACCTTC.

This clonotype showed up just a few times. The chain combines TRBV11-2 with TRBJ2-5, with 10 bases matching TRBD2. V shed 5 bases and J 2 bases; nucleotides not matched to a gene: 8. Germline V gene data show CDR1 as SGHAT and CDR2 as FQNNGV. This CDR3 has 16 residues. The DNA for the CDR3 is TGTGCCAGCAGCGAACGACTAGCGGGCTTTCAAGAGACCCAGTACTTC. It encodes CASSERLAGFQETQYF.

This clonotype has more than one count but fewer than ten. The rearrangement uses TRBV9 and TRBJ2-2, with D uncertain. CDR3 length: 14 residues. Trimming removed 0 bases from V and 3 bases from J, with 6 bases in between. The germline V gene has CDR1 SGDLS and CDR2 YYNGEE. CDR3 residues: CASSVDGYTGELFF. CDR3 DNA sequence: TGTGCCAGCAGCGTAGACGGGTACACCGGGGAGCTGTTTTTT. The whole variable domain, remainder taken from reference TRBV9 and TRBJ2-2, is DSGVTQTPKHLITATGQRVTLRCSPRSGDLSVYWYQQSLDQGLQFLIQYYNGEERAKGNILERFSAQQFPDLHSELNLSSLELGDSALYFCASSVDGYTGELFFGEGSRLTVL.